This is a list of T cell receptor beta chains from one sample in a study of T cell responses to AZD1222 COVID-19 vaccine. Here immunoSEQ multiplex PCR was the method, and the copy in TCRdb shows in-frame clones only, minus some. The sample gives more than 60,000 clones, roughly 84% of which show up once; roughly 18% is in the top ten. The sample consisted of peripheral blood, taken 28 days after the second AZD1222 dose. The receptors were gathered from an adult who received the AZD1222 COVID-19 vaccine. The CDR3 runs from the conserved cysteine through the conserved F or W. The D gene is left open where the match is weak. Size values are once, few and many counts, or a class for expanded clones, and some rows have none.

>TRBJ1-2|TRBV28|.|.
CATNNQASGYTF
TGTGCCACCAACAATCAGGCCTCAGGCTACACCTTC
>TRBJ1-2|TRBV27|.|.
CASSPKSSYPNYGYTF
TGTGCCAGCAGTCCGAAATCCTCGTATCCTAACTATGGCTACACCTTC
>TRBJ2-1|TRBV6-5|TRBD1|.
CASSRGPTGYNEQFF
TGTGCCAGCAGCAGGGGGCCCACCGGCTACAATGAGCAGTTCTTC
>TRBJ2-7|TRBV6-1|TRBD1|.
CASSEGPGTGAYEQYF
TGTGCCAGCAGTGAAGGACCCGGGACAGGGGCCTACGAGCAGTACTTC
>TRBJ2-1|TRBV15|.|.
CATSSSGAAYNEQFF
TGTGCCACCAGCAGTTCTGGAGCAGCCTACAATGAGCAGTTCTTC
>TRBJ2-2|TRBV5-1|TRBD2|.
CASSLVPGLAGGIDTGELFF
TGCGCCAGCAGCTTGGTACCCGGACTAGCGGGGGGAATAGATACCGGGGAGCTGTTTTTT
>TRBJ2-4|TRBV11-2|.|.
CASSLESDKVQYF
TGTGCCAGCAGCTTAGAGTCGGACAAGGTTCAGTACTTC
>TRBJ1-6|TRBV4-1|TRBD1|.
CASSQDISQGEISPLHF
TGCGCCAGCAGCCAAGATATTTCACAGGGGGAGATATCACCCCTCCACTTT
>TRBJ1-1|TRBV7-3|TRBD1|.
CASSLTGGAGEAFF
TGTGCCAGCAGCTTAACAGGGGGCGCCGGTGAAGCTTTCTTT
>TRBJ2-2|TRBV25-1|TRBD2|.
CASSDPLAANTGELFF
TGTGCCAGCAGTGATCCCCTAGCGGCTAACACCGGGGAGCTGTTTTTT
>TRBJ2-2|TRBV11-3|.|many
CASSPKRDTGELFF
TGTGCCAGCAGCCCGAAGAGGGACACCGGGGAGCTGTTTTTT
>TRBJ1-4|TRBV5-6|.|.
CASSDSGPSYEKLFF
TGTGCCAGCAGCGACTCCGGGCCCTCTTATGAAAAACTGTTTTTT
>TRBJ2-7|TRBV15|.|.
CATSREAGESYEQYF
TGTGCCACCAGCAGAGAGGCAGGGGAGTCCTACGAGCAGTACTTC
>TRBJ1-2|TRBV6-5|.|.
CASSRDPSGGYTF
TGTGCCAGCAGCCGAGACCCGTCGGGAGGCTACACCTTC
>TRBJ1-2|TRBV10-3|TRBD1|.
CAISEDRAINYGYTF
TGTGCCATCAGTGAGGACAGGGCAATTAACTATGGCTACACCTTC
>TRBJ1-2|TRBV5-1|.|once
CASSLEGGDYGYTF
TGCGCCAGCAGCTTGGAAGGGGGGGACTATGGCTACACCTTC
>TRBJ2-7|TRBV11-3|TRBD2|.
CASSPGGDYEQYF
TGTGCCAGCAGCCCGGGGGGGGACTACGAGCAGTACTTC
>TRBJ1-1|TRBV19|TRBD1|.
CASSTTGDTEAFF
TGTGCCAGTAGTACCACAGGGGACACTGAAGCTTTCTTT
>TRBJ1-3|TRBV7-3|.|.
CATQSEPFKCGNTIYF
TGTGCCACCCAATCGGAGCCCTTCAAGTGCGGAAACACCATATATTTT
>TRBJ2-3|TRBV6-6|.|.
CASSPPVGTDTQYF
TGTGCCAGCAGCCCCCCCGTTGGCACAGATACGCAGTATTTT
>TRBJ2-7|TRBV4-3|.|.
CASSQGVSYEQYF
TGCGCCAGCAGCCAGGGTGTTTCCTACGAGCAGTACTTC
>TRBJ1-1|TRBV30|.|.
CAWRTSRYTEAFF
TGTGCCTGGAGAACGTCGAGATACACTGAAGCTTTCTTT
>TRBJ2-1|TRBV21-1|.|.
CASPLPGLLPRAGSYNEQFF
TGTGCCAGTCCATTACCGGGACTACTTCCGCGTGCTGGATCCTACAATGAGCAGTTCTTC
>TRBJ1-6|TRBV9|.|.
CASSDRDKNSPLHF
TGTGCCAGCAGCGACCGGGACAAGAATTCACCCCTCCACTTT
>TRBJ2-5|TRBV9|.|.
CASSVGVGRETQYF
TGTGCCAGCAGCGTAGGAGTCGGGCGGGAGACCCAGTACTTC
>TRBJ2-5|TRBV7-2|TRBD2|.
CASRFSGTQETQYF
TGTGCCAGCAGGTTTAGCGGGACCCAAGAGACCCAGTACTTC
>TRBJ1-6|TRBV6-5|.|.
CASSYIPEADQPLHF
TGTGCCAGCAGTTACATACCCGAGGCCGATCAGCCCCTCCACTTT
>TRBJ1-6|TRBV25-1|.|.
CASGYSPLHF
TGTGCCAGCGGCTATTCACCCCTCCACTTT
>TRBJ1-2|TRBV5-4|TRBD1|.
CASSPGTGGTTGYTF
TGTGCCAGCAGCCCGGGGACAGGGGGCACGACGGGCTACACCTTC
>TRBJ1-6|TRBV4-1|.|.
CASSQVRDTNNSPLHF
TGCGCCAGCAGCCAAGTACGGGACACGAATAATTCACCCCTCCACTTT
>TRBJ1-2|TRBV30|.|.
CAWSVGRYNYGYTF
TGTGCCTGGAGTGTAGGCCGTTATAACTATGGCTACACCTTC
>TRBJ1-2|TRBV7-9|.|.
CASSEGSGYGYTF
TGTGCCAGCAGTGAGGGGTCGGGCTATGGCTACACCTTC
>TRBJ2-3|TRBV15|.|.
CATSREVGLVQYF
TGTGCCACCAGCAGAGAAGTGGGATTGGTGCAGTATTTT
>TRBJ1-2|TRBV15|TRBD1|.
CATSRPTGVDYGYTF
TGTGCCACCAGCAGACCAACAGGGGTGGACTATGGCTACACCTTC
>TRBJ2-7|TRBV18|TRBD2|.
CASSQASGVRYEQYF
TGTGCCAGCTCACAGGCTAGCGGGGTTAGGTACGAGCAGTACTTC
>TRBJ1-2|TRBV6-1|TRBD1|.
CASSEIGVAQVGQRGYTF
TGTGCCAGCAGTGAAATAGGGGTCGCTCAGGTGGGACAGCGGGGCTACACCTTC
>TRBJ1-4|TRBV12-3/TRBV12-4|.|.
CATRQSPNEKLFF
TGTGCCACCAGACAGAGTCCTAATGAAAAACTGTTTTTT
>TRBJ1-1|TRBV7-9|.|.
CASSPGTRSGGTEAFF
TGTGCCAGCAGCCCAGGGACAAGGAGCGGTGGCACTGAAGCTTTCTTT
>TRBJ2-7|TRBV12-3/TRBV12-4|.|.
CASGAAGEQYF
TGTGCCAGCGGGGCAGCAGGGGAGCAGTACTTC
>TRBJ2-3|TRBV4-1|.|.
CASSPLTGFLADTQYF
TGCGCCAGCAGCCCGCTAACAGGGTTTCTGGCAGATACGCAGTATTTT
>TRBJ1-2|TRBV3-1/TRBV3-2|.|.
CASSPRGIGYGYTF
TGTGCCAGCAGCCCCCGGGGTATAGGGTATGGCTACACCTTC
>TRBJ2-5|TRBV7-2|.|.
CASSLGGRGPETQYF
TGTGCCAGCAGCTTAGGGGGGCGGGGGCCCGAGACCCAGTACTTC